These T cell receptor beta chains were read from a single sample in a study of blood T cells in healthy people across ages. TCRdb reanalysed the 5' RACE reads using MiXCR and keeps one entry per CDR3 protein. The repertoire has hundreds of thousands of distinct CDR3 sequences, roughly 21% of them found once; the top ten carry more than 3%. The sequencing sample was made of blood. The receptors here all came from a man aged 70-80 years in good health. The CDR3 runs from the conserved cysteine through the conserved F or W. D genes are given only for firm matches. Part of the rows lack a size; the others show once, few, many or a class for expanded clones.

j_gene	v_gene	d_gene	abundance	CDR3nt	CDR3aa
TRBJ2-7	TRBV27	NA	NA	TGTGCCAGCAGTTTTAGCAGGGGCTACGAGCAGTACTTC	CASSFSRGYEQYF
TRBJ1-6	TRBV27	NA	few	TGTGCCAGCAGTTTAGATATGTACTCACCCCTCCACTTT	CASSLDMYSPLHF
TRBJ1-3	TRBV9	NA	NA	TGTGCCAGCGACGCCGGGGCTGGAAACACCATATATTTT	CASDAGAGNTIYF
TRBJ2-7	TRBV28	TRBD2	NA	TGTGCCAGCGTTAGCGGGACGACCTACGAGCAGTACTTC	CASVSGTTYEQYF
TRBJ1-1	TRBV18	NA	few	TGTGCCAGCTCCCAATGGCAGGGTAGGACTGAAGCTTTCTTT	CASSQWQGRTEAFF
TRBJ2-7	TRBV30	NA	few	TGTGCCTGGAGTGTACTTTATCACGAGCAGTACTTC	CAWSVLYHEQYF
TRBJ2-5	TRBV6-5	NA	NA	TGTGCCAGCAGTTACTCGATAACAGCGGAGACCCAGTACTTC	CASSYSITAETQYF
TRBJ2-1	TRBV5-6	TRBD2	NA	TGTGCCAGCAGCCCAAACTGGGGCGGGAGATTGAGAAATGAGCAGTTCTTC	CASSPNWGGRLRNEQFF
TRBJ2-7	TRBV7-9	NA	many	TGTGCCAGCAGCTTGGGCGAGCAGTACTTC	CASSLGEQYF
TRBJ2-5	TRBV25-1	NA	NA	TGTGCCAGCAGTAGCTTTAGGGAGGGGGCAGAGACCCAGTACTTC	CASSSFREGAETQYF
TRBJ1-4	TRBV4-1	NA	many	TGCGCCAGCAGCCAAGATCGGGCGCTAACTAATGAAAAACTGTTTTTT	CASSQDRALTNEKLFF
TRBJ1-2	TRBV10-3	NA	NA	TGTGCCATTCGACCCAGACAGACCCGAACTAACTATGGCTACACCTTC	CAIRPRQTRTNYGYTF
TRBJ2-5	TRBV4-2	NA	NA	TGTGCCAGCAGCTCCGCCCAGGGGAAAGAGACCCAGTACTTC	CASSSAQGKETQYF
TRBJ1-5	TRBV20-1	NA	NA	TGCAGTGCTAGGTCAGCAGGGAGGTCGGCAGCTCAGCCCCAGCATTTT	CSARSAGRSAAQPQHF
TRBJ2-2	TRBV10-3	TRBD2	few	TGTGCCATCAGAACGGGACTAGCGGATTCCGGGGAGCTGTTTTTT	CAIRTGLADSGELFF
TRBJ2-7	TRBV7-9	NA	NA	TGTGCCAGCAGCTTCAGGAGCCACGAGCAGTACTTC	CASSFRSHEQYF
TRBJ2-5	TRBV9	TRBD2	few	TGTGCCAGCAGCCCCGGGGGGGGCAGTAAAGAGACCCAGTACTTC	CASSPGGGSKETQYF
TRBJ1-6	TRBV20-1	NA	NA	TGCAGTGCTAGAGAGACACCGTCTTATTCACCCCTCCACTTT	CSARETPSYSPLHF
TRBJ1-1	TRBV15	NA	few	TGTGCCACCAGCTTGCAGGACAGGAACACTGAAGCTTTCTTT	CATSLQDRNTEAFF
TRBJ2-1	TRBV7-2	NA	NA	TGTGCCAGCAGCTTAGTGCTGGGCTTACCGAAATACAATGAGCAGTTCTTC	CASSLVLGLPKYNEQFF
TRBJ1-2	TRBV18	TRBD1	few	TGTGCCAGCTCACTCCAGGGACAGAACTATGGCTACACCTTC	CASSLQGQNYGYTF
TRBJ2-1	TRBV28	NA	NA	TGTGCCAGCGGAACGACGGGCGCTAGCTCCTACAATGAGCAGTTCTTC	CASGTTGASSYNEQFF